This TCR beta chain was recorded in a study of glioma-infiltrating T cells after dendritic cell vaccination. Study summary: Three intradermal dendritic cell vaccine injections were given every two weeks.

The time point here: after dendritic cell vaccination, including at tumor progression/relapse. Only patients with spare fresh-frozen tumor and over two years of follow-up were included. All glioblastoma patients lacked an isocitrate dehydrogenase mutation. CDR1 is SGHRS and CDR2 is YFSETQ in the germline V gene. The V gene lost 4 bases and the J gene lost 4 bases, with 20 bases spanning the gap. The CDR3 has 16 amino acids. Using immunoSEQ multiplex PCR, the repertoire was profiled, and TCRdb retains in-frame clones only, with some absent. There are just under 100,000 clones in the sample; less than 90% occur only once, and 4.5% to 5.5% lies in the top ten.

The receptor's source is a human donor with glioblastoma. The material was blood, obtained after dendritic cell vaccination. The chain combines TRBV5-1 with TRBJ1-1, with D possibly being TRBD1 (6 bases). CDR3 sequence (DNA): TGCGCCAGCAGCCGCCCCGGTCGGGGGGCACCCACTGAAGCTTTCTTT. It specifies CASSRPGRGAPTEAFF.